The next 23 T cell receptor beta chains were all read from a single sample in a study of blood T cell repertoires in COVID-19. Assay used: immunoSEQ multiplex PCR; TCRdb lists only in-frame clones, some missing. The repertoire holds some 46,000 clones, with over 80% as singletons. The sample comprised peripheral blood. The receptor set was obtained from a man between 60 and 75 years old with active COVID-19.

V is TRBV2 and J is TRBJ1-4; possibly TRBD1 for D (6 bases). Germline CDR1 and CDR2: SNHLY and FYNNEI. V shed 1 base and J shed 7 bases, with 10 bases lying between them. The CDR3 extends over 14 amino acids. CDR3 residues: CASSEGQGSEKLFF. The CDR3 coding sequence is TGTGCCAGCAGTGAAGGGCAGGGGAGTGAAAAACTGTTTTTT.

The V call is TRBV7-9, the J call TRBJ1-3, with unresolved D. Between the trimmed V and J ends, which lost 5 bases and 2 bases, there was a span of 7 bases. The CDR3 sequence is 13 residues long. CDR1 SEHNR and CDR2 FQNEAQ come from the germline V gene (reference sequence). CDR3 nucleotide sequence: TGTGCCAGCAGCCGGGATACTGGAAACACCATATATTTT. Its protein is CASSRDTGNTIYF. Using reference TRBV7-9 and TRBJ1-3 for the parts outside the CDR3, the full variable domain is DTGVSQNPRHKITKRGQNVTFRCDPISEHNRLYWYRQTLGQGPEFLTYFQNEAQLEKSRLLSDRFSAERPKGSFSTLEIQRTEQGDSAMYLCASSRDTGNTIYFGEGSWLTVV.

This chain uses TRBV5-6 with TRBJ2-7; D unclear. Trimming shortened V by 2 bases and J by 0 bases, and 6 bases separated the two germline ends. CDR3 length: 13 amino acids. Germline CDR1 and CDR2: SGHDT and YYEEEE. The CDR3 nucleotides are TGTGCCAGCAGCTTACCCAGCTCCTACGAGCAGTACTTC. It yields the protein CASSLPSSYEQYF. Combining the CDR3 with reference TRBV5-6 and TRBJ2-7 gives the whole variable domain DAGVTQSPTHLIKTRGQQVTLRCSPKSGHDTVSWYQQALGQGPQFIFQYYEEEERQRGNFPDRFSGHQFPNYSSELNVNALLLGDSALYLCASSLPSSYEQYFGPGTRLTVT.

The CDR3 region is CASSLALTSGETQYF. DNA for the CDR3: TGTGCCAGCAGCTTAGCCTTGACTAGCGGGGAGACCCAGTACTTC. The chain has TRBV7-9 and TRBJ2-5, with 10 bases matching TRBD2. This CDR3 has 15 amino acids. V lost 0 bases and J lost 5; bases outside the gene matches: 3. Germline assignment: CDR1 SEHNR and CDR2 FQNEAQ (reference sequence).

In this sample, this clone turned up a few times. This chain joins TRBV30 and TRBJ1-5, with D tentatively TRBD1 (5 bases). Trimming took off 1 base at V and 1 base at J, with 5 bases between the two ends. The CDR3 sequence is 13 residues long. CDR1 is GTSNPN and CDR2 is SVGIG in the germline V gene (reference sequence). CDR3 sequence (DNA): TGTGCCTGGAGTGGACAGAGCAATCAGCCCCAGCATTTT. Translated, it gives CAWSGQSNQPQHF.

The chain employs TRBV28 and TRBJ2-7; weak D call: TRBD2 (5 bases). The CDR3 runs 13 residues. Germline V lookup: CDR1 MDHEN, CDR2 SYDVKM. The V gene lost 3 bases and the J gene lost 4 bases, with 10 bases spanning the gap. CDR3 bases: TGTGCCAGCAGTTTGGGAGCTCCTTACGAGCAGTACTTC. Its protein is CASSLGAPYEQYF. Full variable domain (outside the CDR3, taken from reference TRBV28 and TRBJ2-7): DVKVTQSSRYLVKRTGEKVFLECVQDMDHENMFWYRQDPGLGLRLIYFSYDVKMKEKGDIPEGYSVSREKKERFSLILESASTNQTSMYLCASSLGAPYEQYFGPGTRLTVT.

The chain joins TRBV19 to TRBJ1-6, with 7 bases lining up with TRBD1. V lost 5 bases to trimming and J lost 7 bases; unmatched junction nucleotides: 8. This CDR3 has 15 amino acids. Germline V lookup: CDR1 LNHDA, CDR2 SQIVND (reference sequence). The CDR3 sequence is CASSLRDRGNSPLHF. CDR3 in DNA: TGTGCCAGTAGTCTCCGGGACAGAGGAAATTCACCCCTCCACTTT.

The chain joins TRBV7-9 to TRBJ2-7, with TRBD1 as a possible D gene (6 bases). Looked up from germline, CDR1 is SEHNR and CDR2 is FQNEAQ (reference sequence). Trimming took off 6 bases at V and 6 bases at J, with 21 bases between the two ends. The CDR3 spans 15 residues. The CDR3 region has the DNA TGTGCCAGCAGTCCCCCAGGGGCCCTAGCCGTCGAGCAGTACTTC. Residues: CASSPPGALAVEQYF. The whole variable domain, remainder taken from reference TRBV7-9 and TRBJ2-7, is DTGVSQNPRHKITKRGQNVTFRCDPISEHNRLYWYRQTLGQGPEFLTYFQNEAQLEKSRLLSDRFSAERPKGSFSTLEIQRTEQGDSAMYLCASSPPGALAVEQYFGPGTRLTVT.

This rearrangement joins TRBV28 to TRBJ2-2, with D hard to call. Germline-derived CDR1 and CDR2 are MDHEN and SYDVKM. The CDR3 totals 13 residues. V gave up 7 bases and J gave up 1 base, with 7 bases separating them. DNA of the CDR3: TGTGCCAGCAAGACTGTGAACACCGGGGAGCTGTTTTTT. It codes for CASKTVNTGELFF.

In its sample, this clone was seen a few times. V is TRBV7-6 and J is TRBJ2-3, with 8 positions matching TRBD2. Per germline, CDR1 SGHVS and CDR2 FNYEAQ. The CDR3 contains 16 residues. V dropped 1 base and J dropped 2; count of bases not matched to a gene: 5. CDR3 DNA sequence: TGTGCCAGCAGCTTAGAGGACGGGGGGGCCACAGATACGCAGTATTTT. Its protein product is CASSLEDGGATDTQYF.

The chain carries TRBV6-1 and TRBJ2-1; D might be TRBD1 (6 bases). The germline CDR1 and CDR2 sequences are MNHNS and SASEGT. The CDR3 runs 14 residues. V shed 3 bases and J shed 6 bases, with 12 bases lying between them. CDR3 amino acids: CASSDTGWINEQFF. As DNA, the CDR3 is TGTGCCAGCAGTGACACAGGGTGGATCAATGAGCAGTTCTTC.

This chain links TRBV7-3 with TRBJ2-7; no clear D gene. V lost 5 bases and J lost 0, with 11 bases in between. Germline CDR1 and CDR2: SGHTA and FQGTGA. CDR3 length: 14 amino acids. The CDR3 region has the DNA TGTGCCAGCAGCCCCCACAGTAACTCCTACGAGCAGTACTTC. This translates into CASSPHSNSYEQYF.

This rearrangement joins TRBV2 to TRBJ2-3, with D perhaps TRBD2 (6 bases). V lost 6 bases, J lost 3 bases, and 16 bases lay in between. From germline, CDR1 is SNHLY and CDR2 FYNNEI. The CDR3 has 15 amino acids. The CDR3 here is CASRALARGTDTQYF. As DNA, the CDR3 is TGTGCCAGCAGGGCACTAGCAAGAGGGACAGATACGCAGTATTTT.

The rearrangement joins TRBV6-6 to TRBJ1-5; D unclear. The V gene's germline CDR1 is MNHNY and CDR2 SVGAGI (reference sequence). The CDR3 has 14 amino acids. The V end lost 7 bases, the J end lost 9 bases, and 19 bases lay between the germline ends. The CDR3 loop is CASNSISTAGPQHF. CDR3 DNA: TGTGCCAGCAATTCGATATCCACCGCGGGGCCCCAGCATTTT.

This clone was observed a single time. This chain uses TRBV28 with TRBJ1-1; 7 nucleotides align to TRBD1. Germline V CDR1 and CDR2: MDHEN, SYDVKM. CDR3 length: 17 residues. V shed 11 bases, J shed 3 bases, and the junction held 21 bases outside the gene matches. The CDR3 protein is CAAPPPVGTARDTEAFF. The CDR3 region has the DNA TGTGCCGCTCCCCCCCCAGTTGGGACAGCAAGGGACACTGAAGCTTTCTTT.

CDR3 sequence: CASSPGTSGITDTQYF. CDR3 DNA: TGTGCCAGCTCACCCGGGACTAGCGGAATCACAGATACGCAGTATTTT. The chain combines TRBV18 with TRBJ2-3; 11 nucleotides agree with TRBD2. The trim removed 3 bases at V and 2 bases at J, leaving 4 bases unmatched. Germline V gives CDR1 KGHSH, CDR2 LQKENI. The CDR3 length is 16 residues.

This chain uses TRBV7-9 with TRBJ1-3; D is unresolved. Germline V gene lookup returns CDR1 SEHNR and CDR2 FQNEAQ (reference sequence). The V and J ends lost 5 bases and 0 bases respectively, with 14 bases between them. The CDR3 totals 16 residues. Here the CDR3 reads CASSPRRVSSGNTIYF. The CDR3 region has the DNA TGTGCCAGCAGCCCCCGGAGGGTTAGCTCTGGAAACACCATATATTTT.

This clone was seen a handful of times. This sequence joins TRBV4-2 and TRBJ2-1; 10 nucleotides match TRBD2. This CDR3 spans 15 amino acids. CDR1 and CDR2 from the germline V gene are LGHNA and YNFKEQ. J lost 6 bases, V lost 0 bases, and 2 bases had no gene match. This CDR3 is CASSQEAGGGNEQFF. CDR3 sequence (DNA): TGTGCCAGCAGCCAAGAAGCGGGAGGGGGCAATGAGCAGTTCTTC.

The chain links TRBV7-6 to TRBJ1-2; 9 bases map to TRBD1. Germline assignment: CDR1 SGHVS and CDR2 FNYEAQ. CDR3 length equals 13 residues. Trimming cost V 5 bases and J 8 bases; bases outside gene matches: 6. For the CDR3, the DNA is TGTGCCAGCAGCAAACAGGGGGCGCGGGGCTACACCTTC. Protein sequence: CASSKQGARGYTF.

The V gene is TRBV30, the J gene TRBJ1-5; D gene uncertain. Deletions cut 4 bases from V and 4 bases from J, with 11 bases between. CDR1 and CDR2 (germline): GTSNPN, SVGIG (reference sequence). The CDR3 has 13 residues. CDR3 region: CAWNSDGNQPQHF. The CDR3 bases are TGTGCCTGGAACTCCGACGGGAATCAGCCCCAGCATTTT.

The chain is built from TRBV19 and TRBJ1-2, with a possible D match to TRBD1 (6 bases). The CDR3 is 14 amino acids. Germline-derived CDR1 and CDR2 are LNHDA and SQIVND (reference sequence). Trimming shortened V by 9 bases and J by 2 bases, and 16 bases separated the two germline ends. Here the CDR3 reads CASAWGGRNYGYTF. CDR3 coding DNA: TGTGCCAGCGCCTGGGGGGGGCGCAACTATGGCTACACCTTC.

The CDR3 DNA sequence: TGTGCCAGCAGCGTAATTGGACAGGTCAGGTTGAACATTCAGTACTTC. This translates into CASSVIGQVRLNIQYF. This chain links TRBV9 with TRBJ2-4; 7 bases map to TRBD1. Trimming cost V 1 base and J 7 bases; bases outside gene matches: 11. CDR1 SGDLS and CDR2 YYNGEE come from the germline V gene. The CDR3 loop spans 16 amino acids. The whole variable domain, filled in from reference TRBV9 and TRBJ2-4, reads DSGVTQTPKHLITATGQRVTLRCSPRSGDLSVYWYQQSLDQGLQFLIQYYNGEERAKGNILERFSAQQFPDLHSELNLSSLELGDSALYFCASSVIGQVRLNIQYFGAGTRLSVL.

This clone has a single count. The genes are TRBV7-3 and TRBJ2-5; 7 bases are shared with TRBD1. The CDR3 has 15 amino acids. Germline CDR1 reads SGHTA; CDR2 reads FQGTGA. Trimming cost V 6 bases and J 5 bases; bases outside gene matches: 12. CDR3 amino acids: CASSPTGIRQETQYF. In DNA form, the CDR3 reads TGTGCCAGCAGTCCGACAGGGATAAGACAGGAGACCCAGTACTTC. Variable domain in full (rest from reference TRBV7-3 and TRBJ2-5): GAGVSQTPSNKVTEKGKYVELRCDPISGHTALYWYRQSLGQGPEFLIYFQGTGAADDSGLPNDRFFAVRPEGSVSTLKIQRTERGDSAVYLCASSPTGIRQETQYFGPGTRLLVL.